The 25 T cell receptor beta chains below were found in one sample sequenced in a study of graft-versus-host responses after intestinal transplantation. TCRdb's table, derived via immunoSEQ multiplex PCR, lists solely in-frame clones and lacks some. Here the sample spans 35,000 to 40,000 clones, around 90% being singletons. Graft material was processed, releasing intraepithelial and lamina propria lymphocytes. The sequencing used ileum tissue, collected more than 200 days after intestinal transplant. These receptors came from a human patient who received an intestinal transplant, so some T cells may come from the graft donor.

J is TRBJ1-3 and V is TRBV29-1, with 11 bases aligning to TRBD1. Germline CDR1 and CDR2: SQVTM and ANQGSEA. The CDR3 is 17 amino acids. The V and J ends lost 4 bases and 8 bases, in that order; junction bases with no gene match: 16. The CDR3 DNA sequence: TGCAGCGTTGGGGCCTATAGGACAGGGGGCAGGTTGGACACCATATATTTT. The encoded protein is CSVGAYRTGGRLDTIYF.

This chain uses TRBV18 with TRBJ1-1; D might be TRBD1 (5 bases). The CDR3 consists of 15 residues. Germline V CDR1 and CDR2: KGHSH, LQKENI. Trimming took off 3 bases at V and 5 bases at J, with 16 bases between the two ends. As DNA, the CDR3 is TGTGCCAGCTCACCTTCGGACATGTTTGAAACTGAAGCTTTCTTT. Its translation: CASSPSDMFETEAFF.

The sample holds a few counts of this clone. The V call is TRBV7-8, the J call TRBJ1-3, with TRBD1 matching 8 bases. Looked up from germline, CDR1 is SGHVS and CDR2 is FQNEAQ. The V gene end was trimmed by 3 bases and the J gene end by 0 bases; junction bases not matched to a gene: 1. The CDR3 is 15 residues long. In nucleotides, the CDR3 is TGTGCCAGCAGCTTCGACAGGGGCTCTGGAAACACCATATATTTT. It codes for CASSFDRGSGNTIYF.

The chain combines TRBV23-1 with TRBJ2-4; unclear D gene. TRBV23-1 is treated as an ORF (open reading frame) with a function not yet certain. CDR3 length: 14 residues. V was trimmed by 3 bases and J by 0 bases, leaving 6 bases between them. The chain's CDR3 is CASSHKTAKNIQYF. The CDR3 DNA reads TGCGCCAGCAGTCACAAAACAGCCAAAAACATTCAGTACTTC.

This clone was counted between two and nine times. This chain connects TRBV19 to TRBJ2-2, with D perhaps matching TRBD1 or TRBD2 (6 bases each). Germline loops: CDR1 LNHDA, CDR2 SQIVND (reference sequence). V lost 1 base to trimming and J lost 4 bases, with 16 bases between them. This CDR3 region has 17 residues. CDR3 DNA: TGTGCCAGTAGTATAGGGGTAGGGGGGCCAGGCACCGGGGAGCTGTTTTTT. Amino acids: CASSIGVGGPGTGELFF.

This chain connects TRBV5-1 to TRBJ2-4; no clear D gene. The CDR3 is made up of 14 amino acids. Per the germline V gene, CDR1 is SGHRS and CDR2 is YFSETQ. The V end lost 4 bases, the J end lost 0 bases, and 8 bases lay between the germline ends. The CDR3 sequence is CASSPLLAKNIQYF. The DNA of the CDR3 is TGCGCCAGCAGCCCCCTACTAGCCAAAAACATTCAGTACTTC.

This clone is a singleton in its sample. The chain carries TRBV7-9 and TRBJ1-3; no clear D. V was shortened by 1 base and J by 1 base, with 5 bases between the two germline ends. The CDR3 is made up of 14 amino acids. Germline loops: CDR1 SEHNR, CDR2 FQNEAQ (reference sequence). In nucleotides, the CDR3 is TGTGCCAGCAGCTTAGGATTTTCTGGAAACACCATATATTTT. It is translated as CASSLGFSGNTIYF.

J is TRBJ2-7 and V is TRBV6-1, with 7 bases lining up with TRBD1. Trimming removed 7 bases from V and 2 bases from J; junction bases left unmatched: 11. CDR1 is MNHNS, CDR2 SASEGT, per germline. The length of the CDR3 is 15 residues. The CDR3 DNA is TGTGCCAGCACCGCCCCTCCGGGGACAGCCTACGAGCAGTACTTC. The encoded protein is CASTAPPGTAYEQYF.

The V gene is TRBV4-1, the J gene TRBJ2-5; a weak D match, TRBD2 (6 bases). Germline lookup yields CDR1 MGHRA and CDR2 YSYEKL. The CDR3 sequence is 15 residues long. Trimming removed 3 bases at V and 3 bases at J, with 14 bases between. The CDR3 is CASSHGGRPKETQYF. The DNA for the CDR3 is TGCGCCAGCAGCCACGGAGGGAGGCCTAAAGAGACCCAGTACTTC.

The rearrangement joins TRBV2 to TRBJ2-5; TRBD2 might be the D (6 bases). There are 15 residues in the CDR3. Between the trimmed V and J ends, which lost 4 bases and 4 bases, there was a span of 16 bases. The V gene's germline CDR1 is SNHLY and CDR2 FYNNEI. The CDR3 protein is CASSVRGVKGETQYF. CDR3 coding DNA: TGTGCCAGCAGTGTCCGCGGGGTGAAAGGAGAGACCCAGTACTTC.

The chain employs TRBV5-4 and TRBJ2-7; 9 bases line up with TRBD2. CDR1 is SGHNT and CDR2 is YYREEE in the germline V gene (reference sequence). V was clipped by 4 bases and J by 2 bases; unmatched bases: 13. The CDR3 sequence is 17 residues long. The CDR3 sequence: CASSPASGLARAYEQYF. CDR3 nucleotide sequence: TGTGCCAGCAGCCCCGCTTCAGGACTAGCGAGAGCCTACGAGCAGTACTTC.

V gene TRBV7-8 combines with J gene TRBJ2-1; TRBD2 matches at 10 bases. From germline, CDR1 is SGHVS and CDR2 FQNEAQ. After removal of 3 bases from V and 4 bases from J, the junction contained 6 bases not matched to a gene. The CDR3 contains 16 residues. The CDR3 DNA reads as TGTGCCAGCAGCTTGTCTAGCGGGGGTTTTTACAATGAGCAGTTCTTC. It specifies CASSLSSGGFYNEQFF.

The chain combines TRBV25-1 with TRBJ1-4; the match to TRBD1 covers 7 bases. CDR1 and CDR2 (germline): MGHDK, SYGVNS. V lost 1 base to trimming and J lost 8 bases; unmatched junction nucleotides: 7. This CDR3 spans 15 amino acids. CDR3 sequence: CASSEWRQGNEKLFF. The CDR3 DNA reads TGTGCCAGCAGTGAATGGCGACAGGGTAACGAAAAACTGTTTTTT.

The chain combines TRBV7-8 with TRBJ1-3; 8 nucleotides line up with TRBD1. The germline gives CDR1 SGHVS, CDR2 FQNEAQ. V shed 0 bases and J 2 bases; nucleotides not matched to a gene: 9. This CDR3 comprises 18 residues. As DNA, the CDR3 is TGTGCCAGCAGCTTAGCAAATTTCCGGACAGGGACTGGAAACACCATATATTTT. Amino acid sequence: CASSLANFRTGTGNTIYF. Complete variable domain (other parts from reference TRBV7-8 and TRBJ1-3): GAGVSQSPRYKVAKRGQDVALRCDPISGHVSLFWYQQALGQGPEFLTYFQNEAQLDKSGLPSDRFFAERPEGSVSTLKIQRTQQEDSAVYLCASSLANFRTGTGNTIYFGEGSWLTVV.

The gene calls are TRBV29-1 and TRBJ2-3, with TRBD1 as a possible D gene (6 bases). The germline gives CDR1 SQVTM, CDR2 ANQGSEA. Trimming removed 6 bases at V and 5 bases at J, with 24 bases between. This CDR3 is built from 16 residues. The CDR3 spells CSVATPGTGHGDTQYF. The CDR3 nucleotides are TGCAGCGTCGCCACTCCCGGGACGGGACACGGAGATACGCAGTATTTT.

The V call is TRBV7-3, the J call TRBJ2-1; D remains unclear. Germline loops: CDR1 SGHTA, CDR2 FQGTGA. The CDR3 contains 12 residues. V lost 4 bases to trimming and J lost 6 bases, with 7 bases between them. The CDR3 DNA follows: TGTGCCAGCAGCTCCCCTAGCAATGAGCAGTTCTTC. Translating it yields CASSSPSNEQFF.

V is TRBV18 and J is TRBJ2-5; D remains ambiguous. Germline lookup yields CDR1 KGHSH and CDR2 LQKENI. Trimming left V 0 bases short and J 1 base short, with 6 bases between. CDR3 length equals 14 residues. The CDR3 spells CASSPPVGQETQYF. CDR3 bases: TGTGCCAGCTCACCACCCGTGGGCCAAGAGACCCAGTACTTC.

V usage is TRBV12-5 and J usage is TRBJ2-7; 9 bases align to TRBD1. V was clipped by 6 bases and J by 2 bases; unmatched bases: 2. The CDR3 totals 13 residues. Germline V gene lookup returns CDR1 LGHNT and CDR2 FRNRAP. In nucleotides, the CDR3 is TGTGCTAGTGGCCGGGACAGGGCCTACGAGCAGTACTTC. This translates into CASGRDRAYEQYF. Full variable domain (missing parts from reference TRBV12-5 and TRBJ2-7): DARVTQTPRHKVTEMGQEVTMRCQPILGHNTVFWYRQTMMQGLELLAYFRNRAPLDDSGMPKDRFSAEMPDATLATLKIQPSEPRDSAVYFCASGRDRAYEQYFGPGTRLTVT.

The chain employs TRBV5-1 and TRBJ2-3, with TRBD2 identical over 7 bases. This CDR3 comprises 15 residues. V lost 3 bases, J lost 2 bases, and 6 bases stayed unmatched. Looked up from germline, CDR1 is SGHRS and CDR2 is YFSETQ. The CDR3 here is CASSWGGRTTDTQYF. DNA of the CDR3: TGCGCCAGCAGCTGGGGAGGGCGGACCACAGATACGCAGTATTTT.

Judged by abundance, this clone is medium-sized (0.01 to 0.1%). The CDR3 here is CASSPGRIMYEQYF. The CDR3 DNA follows: TGTGCCAGCTCCCCTGGTCGCATCATGTACGAGCAGTACTTC. The chain is built from TRBV2 and TRBJ2-7; the D is unclear. The CDR3 loop spans 14 amino acids. Germline-derived CDR1 and CDR2 are SNHLY and FYNNEI. Trimming took off 8 bases at V and 4 bases at J, with 18 bases between the two ends. Full variable domain (remainder filled in from reference TRBV2 and TRBJ2-7): EPEVTQTPSHQVTQMGQEVILRCVPISNHLYFYWYRQILGQKVEFLVSFYNNEISEKSEIFDDQFSVERPDGSNFTLKIRSTKLEDSAMYFCASSPGRIMYEQYFGPGTRLTVT.

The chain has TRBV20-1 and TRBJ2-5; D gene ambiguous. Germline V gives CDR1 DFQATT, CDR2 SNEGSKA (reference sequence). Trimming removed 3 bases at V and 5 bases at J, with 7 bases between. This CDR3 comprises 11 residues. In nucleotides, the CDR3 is TGCAGTGCTAGCCTACTTGAGACCCAGTACTTC. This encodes CSASLLETQYF.

This CDR3 reads CASSLTGARHEQYF. The CDR3 coding sequence is TGTGCCAGCAGTTTGACCGGGGCGCGCCACGAGCAGTACTTC. V and J are TRBV27 and TRBJ2-7; D assignment may be TRBD1 or TRBD2 (5 bases each). The CDR3 extends over 14 amino acids. CDR1 MNHEY and CDR2 SMNVEV come from the germline V gene (reference sequence). The V gene lost 3 bases and the J gene lost 5 bases, with 14 bases spanning the gap.

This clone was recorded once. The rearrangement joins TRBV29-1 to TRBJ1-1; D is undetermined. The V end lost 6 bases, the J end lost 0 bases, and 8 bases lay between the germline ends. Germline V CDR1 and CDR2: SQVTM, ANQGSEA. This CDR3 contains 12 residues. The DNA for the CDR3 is TGCAGCGTAGGACCGATGAACACTGAAGCTTTCTTT. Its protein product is CSVGPMNTEAFF.

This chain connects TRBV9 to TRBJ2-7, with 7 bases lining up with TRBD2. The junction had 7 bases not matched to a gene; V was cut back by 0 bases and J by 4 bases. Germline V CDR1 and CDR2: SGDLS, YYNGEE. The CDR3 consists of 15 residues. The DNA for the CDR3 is TGTGCCAGCAGCGTAGCTTCCGGGGGGAGGTACGAGCAGTACTTC. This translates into CASSVASGGRYEQYF. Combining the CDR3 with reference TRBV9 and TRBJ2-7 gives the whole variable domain DSGVTQTPKHLITATGQRVTLRCSPRSGDLSVYWYQQSLDQGLQFLIQYYNGEERAKGNILERFSAQQFPDLHSELNLSSLELGDSALYFCASSVASGGRYEQYFGPGTRLTVT.

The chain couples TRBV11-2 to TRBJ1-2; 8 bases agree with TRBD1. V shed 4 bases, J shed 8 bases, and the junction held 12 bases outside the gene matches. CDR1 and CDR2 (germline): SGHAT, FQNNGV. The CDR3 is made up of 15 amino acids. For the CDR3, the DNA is TGTGCCAGCAGCTCCGGACAGGGCCCCTTAGAGGGCTACACCTTC. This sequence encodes CASSSGQGPLEGYTF.